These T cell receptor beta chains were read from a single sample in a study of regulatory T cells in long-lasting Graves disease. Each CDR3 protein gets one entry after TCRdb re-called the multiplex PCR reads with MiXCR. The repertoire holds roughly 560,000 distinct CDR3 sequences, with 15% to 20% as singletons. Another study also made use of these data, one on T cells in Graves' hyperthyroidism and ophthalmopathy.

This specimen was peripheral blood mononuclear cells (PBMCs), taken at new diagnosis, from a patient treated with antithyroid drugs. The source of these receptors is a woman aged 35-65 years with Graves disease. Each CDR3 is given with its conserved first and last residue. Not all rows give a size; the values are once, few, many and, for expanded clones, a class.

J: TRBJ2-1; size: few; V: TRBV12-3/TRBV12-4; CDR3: CASTLGGLSYNEQFF
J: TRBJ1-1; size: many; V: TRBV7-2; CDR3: CASSTNRGNTEAFF
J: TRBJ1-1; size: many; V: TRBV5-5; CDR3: CASSFYGGRDTEAFF
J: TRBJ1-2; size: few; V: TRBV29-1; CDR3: CSVEDLGQTHYGYTF
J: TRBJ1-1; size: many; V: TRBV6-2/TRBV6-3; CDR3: CASDRVNTEAFF
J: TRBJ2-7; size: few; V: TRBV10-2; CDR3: CASVEQGPYEQYF
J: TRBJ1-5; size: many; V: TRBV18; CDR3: CASSPGREGNQPQHF
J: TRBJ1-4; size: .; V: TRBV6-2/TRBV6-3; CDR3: CASRPGKANEKLFF
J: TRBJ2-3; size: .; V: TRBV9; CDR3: CASSGDSRTDTQYF
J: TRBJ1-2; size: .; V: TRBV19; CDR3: CASKNGHSLPPYGYTF
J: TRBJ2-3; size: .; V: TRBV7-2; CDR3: CASSPGLAGKYTDTQYF
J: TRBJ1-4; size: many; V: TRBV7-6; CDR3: CASSLGTGFEKLFF
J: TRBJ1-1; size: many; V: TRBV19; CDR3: CASRRDREFVGAFF
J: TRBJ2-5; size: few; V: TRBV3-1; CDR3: CASSQGAGPQETQYF
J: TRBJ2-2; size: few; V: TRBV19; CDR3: CASVTGAGTGELFF
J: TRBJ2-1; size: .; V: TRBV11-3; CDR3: CASSRAGGRTYNEQFF
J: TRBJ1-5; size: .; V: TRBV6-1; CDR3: CASGGMSVNQPQHF
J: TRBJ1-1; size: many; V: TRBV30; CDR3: CAWKQGNTEAFF
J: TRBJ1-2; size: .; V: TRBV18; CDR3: CASSPGVGQGIGYTF
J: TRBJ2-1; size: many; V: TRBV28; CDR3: CASSGGGRGVEFF
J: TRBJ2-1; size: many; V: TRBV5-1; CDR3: CASSLAAAKLNEQFF
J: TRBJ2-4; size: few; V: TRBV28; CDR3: CASSLASTKNIQYF
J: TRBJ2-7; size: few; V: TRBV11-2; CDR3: CASSSIAGVNYEQYF
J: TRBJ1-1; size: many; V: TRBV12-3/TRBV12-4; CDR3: CASRVDTNTEAFF
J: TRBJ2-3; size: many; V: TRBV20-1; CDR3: CSAPEPAGGSDTQYF
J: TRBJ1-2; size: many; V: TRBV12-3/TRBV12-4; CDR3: CATYLAGNYGYTF
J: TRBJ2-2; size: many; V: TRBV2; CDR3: CASRRTSGGPNTGELFF
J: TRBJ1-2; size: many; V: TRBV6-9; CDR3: CASSYGGTERVYGYTF
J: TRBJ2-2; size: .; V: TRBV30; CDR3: CAWTRGTGELFF
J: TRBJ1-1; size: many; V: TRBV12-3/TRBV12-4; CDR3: CASASLIEAFF
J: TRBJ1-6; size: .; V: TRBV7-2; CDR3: CASSFSVSSPLHF
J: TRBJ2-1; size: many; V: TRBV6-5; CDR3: CASSYLAGVNEQFF
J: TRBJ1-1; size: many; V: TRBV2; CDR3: CADGGREGTEAFF
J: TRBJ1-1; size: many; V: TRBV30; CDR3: CAWSRYRGENTEAFF
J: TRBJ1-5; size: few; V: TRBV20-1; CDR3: CSARTSNQPQHF
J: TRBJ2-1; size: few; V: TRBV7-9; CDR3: CASSRWDRYNEQFF
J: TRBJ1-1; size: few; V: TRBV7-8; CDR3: CASREIPTVNTEAFF
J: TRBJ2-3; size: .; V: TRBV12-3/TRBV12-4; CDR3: CASSPRAGLGDTQYF
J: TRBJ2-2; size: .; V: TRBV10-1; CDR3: CASKGTLTGELFF
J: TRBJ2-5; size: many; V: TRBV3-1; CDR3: CASSQGRLDQYF
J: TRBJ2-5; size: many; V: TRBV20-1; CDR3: CSARDLGGVFETQYF
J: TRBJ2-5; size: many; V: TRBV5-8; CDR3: CASSSTGGTWETQYF
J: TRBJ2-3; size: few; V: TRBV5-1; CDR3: CASSFLRQGATDTQYF
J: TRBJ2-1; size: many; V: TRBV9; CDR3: CASSADGLAGATGEQFF
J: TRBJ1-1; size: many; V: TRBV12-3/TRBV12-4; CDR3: CASSGIRGGGTEAFF
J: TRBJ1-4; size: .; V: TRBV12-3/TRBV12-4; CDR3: CASSFGQGVGKLFF
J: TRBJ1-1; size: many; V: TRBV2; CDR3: CASSVENTEAFF
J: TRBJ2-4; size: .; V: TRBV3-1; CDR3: CASSPDDDIQYF
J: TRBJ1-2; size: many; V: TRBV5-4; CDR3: CASSYQGAHGYTF
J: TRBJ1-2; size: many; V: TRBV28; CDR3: CASSPGTGYGYTF
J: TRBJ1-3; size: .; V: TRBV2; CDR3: CASLGQLSGNTIYF
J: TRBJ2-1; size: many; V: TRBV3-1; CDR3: CASSHSAPNEQFF